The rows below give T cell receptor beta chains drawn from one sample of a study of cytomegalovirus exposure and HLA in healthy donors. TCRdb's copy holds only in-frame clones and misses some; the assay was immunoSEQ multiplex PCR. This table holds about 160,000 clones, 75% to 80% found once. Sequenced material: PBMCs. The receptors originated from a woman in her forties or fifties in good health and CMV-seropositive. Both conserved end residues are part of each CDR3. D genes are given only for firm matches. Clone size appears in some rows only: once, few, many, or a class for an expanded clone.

CASSYQQSTEAFF	TGTGCCAGCAGTTATCAACAGAGCACTGAAGCTTTCTTT	13	NA	TRBJ1-1	TRBV6-5	NA
CASSKETRYPDEKLFF	TGTGCCAGCAGCAAAGAGACTCGATACCCGGATGAAAAACTGTTTTTT	16	NA	TRBJ1-4	TRBV21-1	few
CVTALGGTDTQYF	TGTGTTACTGCCCTCGGGGGCACAGATACGCAGTATTTT	13	NA	TRBJ2-3	TRBV6-6	NA
CASSKGVTNTEAFF	TGTGCCAGCTCAAAGGGGGTAACAAACACTGAAGCTTTCTTT	14	NA	TRBJ1-1	TRBV19	NA
CASSWRTPGYTF	TGTGCCAGCAGCTGGAGGACGCCCGGCTACACCTTC	12	NA	TRBJ1-2	TRBV5-8	NA
CASSPTGLRNEKLFF	TGTGCCAGCAGCCCAACAGGGTTAAGAAATGAAAAACTGTTTTTT	15	NA	TRBJ1-4	TRBV7-9	NA
CASSQESGYGYTF	TGTGCCAGCAGCCAAGAGTCAGGGTATGGCTACACCTTC	13	NA	TRBJ1-2	TRBV4-2	few
CASSRGGRFTDTQYF	TGTGCCAGCAGTCGGGGGGGACGGTTCACAGATACGCAGTATTTT	15	TRBD2	TRBJ2-3	TRBV27	NA
CAISAGGSSTDTQYF	TGTGCCATCAGTGCGGGTGGCAGCTCCACAGATACGCAGTATTTT	15	NA	TRBJ2-3	TRBV10-3	once
CASSLTYAGVYEQYF	TGTGCCAGCAGTTTGACTTATGCCGGGGTCTACGAGCAGTACTTC	15	NA	TRBJ2-7	TRBV27	NA
CASSLPGQGARETQYF	TGTGCCAGCAGTTTACCGGGACAGGGGGCTCGTGAGACCCAGTACTTC	16	TRBD1	TRBJ2-5	TRBV28	NA
CASSPRGNTEAFF	TGTGCCAGCTCACCCAGGGGTAACACTGAAGCTTTCTTT	13	NA	TRBJ1-1	TRBV18	NA
CASSLNGGVGYTF	TGTGCCAGCAGCTTAAACGGTGGAGTTGGCTACACCTTC	13	NA	TRBJ1-2	TRBV7-9	NA
CASSYGTASNEKLFF	TGTGCCAGCAGTTACGGGACAGCAAGTAATGAAAAACTGTTTTTT	15	TRBD1	TRBJ1-4	TRBV6-5	NA
CARGSRTGNEKLFF	TGCGCCAGGGGTAGTAGGACAGGGAATGAAAAACTGTTTTTT	14	TRBD1	TRBJ1-4	TRBV10-2	NA
CASSSSDRGRAFF	TGTGCCAGCAGTTCCTCCGACAGGGGGAGGGCTTTCTTT	13	TRBD1	TRBJ1-1	TRBV28	NA
CASSSQTGGALAEQFF	TGTGCTAGCAGCTCCCAGACAGGGGGCGCATTAGCTGAGCAGTTCTTC	16	TRBD1	TRBJ2-1	TRBV7-7	NA
CASSPGQGLTEAFF	TGCGCCAGCAGCCCAGGACAGGGATTGACTGAAGCTTTCTTT	14	TRBD1	TRBJ1-1	TRBV4-1	NA
CASSATARGSYGYTF	TGTGCCAGCAGCGCTACCGCACGGGGTTCCTATGGCTACACCTTC	15	NA	TRBJ1-2	TRBV9	NA
CASSSSYTSSSTDTQYF	TGTGCCAGCAGCTCCAGTTATACTAGCTCTAGCACAGATACGCAGTATTTT	17	NA	TRBJ2-3	TRBV7-6	few
CASSYSSWATEAFF	TGTGCCAGCAGTTACTCGAGCTGGGCCACTGAAGCTTTCTTT	14	NA	TRBJ1-1	TRBV6-5	NA
CASRADRGRNSPLHF	TGTGCCAGCAGAGCGGACAGGGGACGTAATTCACCCCTCCACTTT	15	TRBD1	TRBJ1-6	TRBV6-5	once